This TCR beta chain was captured by sequencing in a study of blood T cell repertoires in COVID-19. Overall study context: COVID-19 samples, acute and convalescent, were from the United States, Italy and Spain.

In the authors' workflow: Amplification of reference gene primers was used by the study to estimate nucleated cell counts. Data came from immunoSEQ multiplex PCR; TCRdb stores just in-frame clones and leaves some out. That table gives V, J and clone size, and the DNA gave D and trimming. Found here are 150,000 to 200,000 clones, 70% to 90% of them singletons; the top ten hold around 0.77%. Germline-derived CDR1 and CDR2 are LGHNA and YSLEER. After removal of 0 bases from V and 6 bases from J, the junction contained 6 bases not matched to a gene. This CDR3 is built from 16 residues. Participants were placed into cohorts based on the clinical history they reported. All recovered Cohort 3 donors got two negative PCRs, got clearance, or saw symptom resolution.

The sample was PBMCs or T cells enriched from blood (not recorded which). This chain links TRBV4-3 with TRBJ2-7, with 12 nucleotides matching TRBD1. The receptor comes from a woman in her late teens or twenties who had recovered from COVID-19. CDR3 coding DNA: TGCGCCAGCAGCCAAGATACCGGGACAGGGGGCCGCGAGCAGTACTTC. Translated: CASSQDTGTGGREQYF.